This entry is about one TCR beta chain. Using immunoSEQ multiplex PCR, the repertoire was profiled, and TCRdb retains in-frame clones only, with some absent. The profile shows more than 55,000 clones, nearly 90% of them singletons. The data were taken from a study of cytomegalovirus exposure and HLA in healthy donors. The specimen sequenced was PBMCs. The receptor's source is a young woman in good health and CMV-seronegative.

The CDR3, as DNA: TGTGCCAGCAGCAAACTAGCGGGAGGGTTAACCTCCTACGAGCAGTACTTC. This sequence encodes CASSKLAGGLTSYEQYF. V and J are TRBV5-5 and TRBJ2-7, with 13 bases that match TRBD2. This CDR3 has 17 residues. Germline CDR1 and CDR2: SGHKS and YYEKEE (reference sequence). V dropped 4 bases and J dropped 0; count of bases not matched to a gene: 7. Variable domain in full (rest from reference TRBV5-5 and TRBJ2-7): DAGVTQSPTHLIKTRGQQVTLRCSPISGHKSVSWYQQVLGQGPQFIFQYYEKEERGRGNFPDRFSARQFPNYSSELNVNALLLGDSALYLCASSKLAGGLTSYEQYFGPGTRLTVT.